This T cell receptor beta chain originates from a study of long-term antiretroviral therapy in people with HIV. Broader study findings: Post-ART diversity increased but stayed below transplant donor controls.

Survey-level resolution applied to immunoSEQ assay v3.0. The data were produced by immunoSEQ multiplex PCR, yet TCRdb's version contains in-frame clones alone and is incomplete. The sample holds about 22,000 clones, around 84% seen once. With 5 bases removed from V and 1 base from J, the gap between germline ends came to 10 bases. Germline V gene data show CDR1 as SGHTS and CDR2 as YDEGEE. The CDR3 runs 13 residues. Turning to this clone: Its antigen is undetermined.

The chain has TRBV5-8 and TRBJ2-7, with D tentatively TRBD1 (5 bases). Source: unsorted PBMCs, taken 1.3 years after starting antiretroviral therapy. This clonotype was sampled from a man aged 60-69 years with HIV. The chain's CDR3 is CASRRTGSYEQYF. CDR3 nucleotides: TGTGCCAGCAGGCGCACAGGTTCCTACGAGCAGTACTTC.